Listed below are T cell receptor beta chains from one sample, sequenced in a study of shared clonotypes between healthy human individuals. Generated by immunoSEQ multiplex PCR, the TCRdb table keeps only in-frame clones and is missing some. The table records more than 2 million clones, approximately 96% of them present only once. Material for sequencing was naive CD4+ T cells sorted from blood. The receptor source for this set is a man aged 18 to 35 in good health. Each CDR3 is given with its conserved first and last residue. Rows may omit the clone size; those that give it use once, few, many or a size class.

clone_size v_call cdr3_aa
. TRBV19 CASAGQLNTEAFF
. TRBV9 CARPTVSHSPLHF
. TRBV30 CAWSVIPSQNSPLHF
. TRBV19 CASSMRNTNEKLFF
once TRBV11-2 CASRLTENTEAFF
. TRBV7-9 CASSSQGLGGDEQFF
. TRBV7-9 CASSLAGTDYEQYF
. TRBV5-4 CASSLVASGRRDNEQFF
. TRBV5-1 CASSLAVTSGGDEQFF
. TRBV5-4 CASSQTGYNSPLHF
. TRBV25-1 CASTTGSEQYF
. TRBV7-2 CASSLLGQGTYEQYF
. TRBV18 CASSPAFNPYSYEQYF
once TRBV5-5 CASNWRTAEGNQPQHF
few TRBV2 CASSEQGANYGYTF
. TRBV23-1 CASSRGTGTYEQYF
once TRBV5-4 CASSPRQTPDEQYF